The rows below give T cell receptor beta chains drawn from one sample of a study of blood T cells in healthy people across ages. TCRdb independently ran MiXCR on the 5' RACE reads; one entry per CDR3 protein. The sample carries 1.2 million to 1.5 million distinct CDR3 sequences, around 42% recorded once. The sample was blood. These receptors were obtained from a woman in her late teens or twenties in good health. Both conserved end residues are part of each CDR3. A D gene is named only where the DNA matches it firmly. Not all rows give a size; the values are once, few, many and, for expanded clones, a class.

clone_size	v_call	d_call	j_call	cdr3_aa	cdr3_nt
few	TRBV3-1	TRBD2	TRBJ2-3	CASSQAGTSDYTDTQYF	TGTGCCAGCAGCCAAGCTGGGACTAGCGACTACACAGATACGCAGTATTTT
few	TRBV9	.	TRBJ1-2	CASSETGGGRYTF	TGTGCCAGCAGTGAGACAGGCGGAGGACGCTACACCTTC
.	TRBV5-1	.	TRBJ1-2	CASSLEAGVHYGYTF	TGCGCCAGCAGCTTGGAGGCAGGGGTACACTATGGCTACACCTTC
.	TRBV20-1	TRBD2	TRBJ2-3	CSARDLAGDIDTQYF	TGCAGTGCTAGAGATCTCGCGGGAGACATAGATACGCAGTATTTT
.	TRBV7-9	TRBD2	TRBJ2-1	CASSLVQAGAGSPNEQFF	TGTGCCAGCAGCTTAGTTCAAGCGGGAGCGGGAAGCCCCAATGAGCAGTTCTTC
few	TRBV30	.	TRBJ2-4	CAWSNAKNIQYF	TGTGCCTGGAGTAACGCCAAAAACATTCAGTACTTC
.	TRBV6-1	TRBD1	TRBJ2-5	CASLFRGREETQYF	TGTGCCAGCTTATTCAGGGGGCGCGAGGAGACCCAGTACTTC
few	TRBV10-3	.	TRBJ2-3	CAISETLTTGTDTQYF	TGTGCCATCAGTGAGACATTAACCACAGGGACCGATACGCAGTATTTT
few	TRBV6-1	TRBD1	TRBJ2-7	CASGTGIPYEQYF	TGTGCCAGCGGGACAGGGATACCTTACGAGCAGTACTTC
.	TRBV4-2	TRBD2	TRBJ2-3	CASSQDLPGGADTQYF	TGTGCCAGCAGCCAAGATCTCCCGGGGGGGGCAGATACGCAGTATTTT
.	TRBV12-3/TRBV12-4	.	TRBJ1-6	CASNPRGSYNSPLHF	TGTGCCAGCAATCCTAGGGGGTCCTATAATTCACCCCTCCACTTT
once	TRBV7-9	.	TRBJ1-6	CASTPGRTARNSPLHF	TGTGCCAGCACCCCAGGCCGGACAGCAAGAAATTCACCCCTCCACTTT
.	TRBV6-1	TRBD1	TRBJ2-7	CASSRTGFHEQYF	TGTGCCAGCAGCCGGACAGGGTTCCACGAGCAGTACTTC
.	TRBV20-1	.	TRBJ1-1	CSAIKGVNTEAFF	TGCAGTGCTATCAAGGGGGTCAACACTGAAGCTTTCTTT
few	TRBV27	TRBD2	TRBJ2-5	CASSTPGLAGVQETQYF	TGTGCCAGCAGTACACCGGGACTAGCGGGAGTGCAAGAGACCCAGTACTTC
few	TRBV7-2	TRBD2	TRBJ2-7	CASSLASGLSYEQYF	TGTGCCAGCAGCTTAGCTAGCGGGCTCTCCTACGAGCAGTACTTC
.	TRBV4-1	.	TRBJ2-7	CASSQSPLAEQYF	TGCGCCAGCAGCCAATCACCTCTTGCCGAGCAGTACTTC
few	TRBV5-1	.	TRBJ2-7	CASATDYRTRSYEQYF	TGCGCCAGCGCGACCGATTACAGGACGAGATCCTACGAGCAGTACTTC
few	TRBV27	TRBD1	TRBJ1-1	CASSSTGYDTEAFF	TGTGCCAGCAGTTCGACAGGGTACGACACTGAAGCTTTCTTT
.	TRBV7-2	TRBD1	TRBJ1-2	CASTDSGTDTPIYGYTF	TGTGCCAGCACCGACTCCGGGACAGACACTCCGATCTATGGCTACACCTTC
.	TRBV7-2	TRBD2	TRBJ2-1	CASSLIVAGTSYNEQFF	TGTGCCAGCAGCCTAATAGTAGCGGGAACGTCCTACAATGAGCAGTTCTTC
.	TRBV30	.	TRBJ2-6	CAWTGVTGANVLTF	TGTGCCTGGACAGGGGTCACCGGGGCCAACGTCCTGACTTTC
.	TRBV5-6	.	TRBJ1-1	CASSLAWGGRPEAFF	TGTGCCAGCAGCTTGGCCTGGGGGGGGCGACCTGAAGCTTTCTTT
.	TRBV12-3/TRBV12-4	TRBD1	TRBJ1-5	CASSFVRQGGNQPQHF	TGTGCCAGCAGTTTTGTCCGACAGGGGGGCAATCAGCCCCAGCATTTT
.	TRBV2	.	TRBJ2-7	CASSEEDGGTYEQYF	TGTGCCAGCAGTGAAGAGGACGGAGGAACCTACGAGCAGTACTTC
few	TRBV6-2/TRBV6-3	.	TRBJ2-6	CASLPRSSGANVLTF	TGTGCCAGCCTTCCGCGGAGCTCTGGGGCCAACGTCCTGACTTTC
.	TRBV28	.	TRBJ1-2	CASRVSLNSYGYTF	TGTGCCAGCAGGGTCTCTTTAAATTCCTATGGCTACACCTTC
few	TRBV28	.	TRBJ1-2	CASSPPGREGYTF	TGTGCCAGCAGTCCGCCAGGACGCGAAGGCTACACCTTC
.	TRBV3-1	.	TRBJ2-7	CASARDGDRDEQYF	TGTGCCAGCGCCCGGGATGGTGACCGAGACGAGCAGTACTTC
.	TRBV20-1	TRBD1	TRBJ1-1	CSARVQGARAEAFF	TGCAGTGCTAGAGTACAGGGGGCTAGGGCTGAAGCTTTCTTT
.	TRBV20-1	TRBD1	TRBJ2-7	CSARGTGGEYKQYF	TGCAGTGCTAGGGGGACAGGGGGGGAGTACAAGCAGTACTTC
.	TRBV6-1	TRBD1	TRBJ2-7	CASSTQTGAISYEQYF	TGTGCCAGCAGTACCCAGACAGGGGCGATCTCCTACGAGCAGTACTTC
.	TRBV18	.	TRBJ2-5	CASSPPFVTSQGETQYF	TGTGCCAGCTCACCACCGTTCGTCACCAGCCAAGGCGAGACCCAGTACTTC
.	TRBV6-6	.	TRBJ1-5	CASSYSTTGYNQPRHF	TGTGCCAGCAGTTACTCAACAACAGGGTACAATCAGCCCCGGCATTTT
few	TRBV4-1	TRBD2	TRBJ2-3	CASSLGTSLSYTQYF	TGCGCCAGCAGCCTCGGGACTAGTCTCTCTTATACGCAGTATTTT
.	TRBV30	.	TRBJ2-7	CAWGGVSTSSYEQYF	TGTGCCTGGGGAGGGGTCTCCACTAGCTCCTACGAGCAGTACTTC
.	TRBV12-3/TRBV12-4	.	TRBJ2-5	CASSSAKLETQYF	TGTGCCAGCAGTTCGGCTAAGCTGGAGACCCAGTACTTC
.	TRBV6-1	TRBD2	TRBJ2-1	CGGGKDNEQFF	TGTGGGGGAGGGAAGGACAATGAGCAGTTCTTC
.	TRBV25-1	.	TRBJ2-1	CASSPASEQFF	TGTGCCAGCAGTCCAGCCTCCGAGCAGTTCTTC
many	TRBV29-1	.	TRBJ1-2	CSVPTGIEGGYTF	TGCAGCGTTCCTACAGGGATAGAGGGGGGCTACACCTTC
.	TRBV12-3/TRBV12-4	.	TRBJ2-4	CASSRYRESDKNIQYF	TGTGCCAGCAGTAGGTACAGGGAGTCGGACAAAAACATTCAGTACTTC
once	TRBV30	TRBD1	TRBJ1-1	CAWTSDRVYGEAFF	TGTGCCTGGACCTCCGACAGGGTCTACGGTGAAGCTTTCTTT
.	TRBV12-3/TRBV12-4	TRBD2	TRBJ2-2	CAEQRGLADTGELFF	TGTGCCGAGCAGAGGGGACTAGCGGACACCGGGGAGCTGTTTTTT
.	TRBV27	TRBD1	TRBJ1-1	CASSLAGGGLGPNTEAFF	TGTGCCAGCAGTTTAGCAGGGGGCGGGCTGGGGCCGAACACTGAAGCTTTCTTT
.	TRBV12-3/TRBV12-4	.	TRBJ1-4	CASRSTNEKLFF	TGTGCCAGCAGGTCTACTAATGAAAAACTGTTTTTT